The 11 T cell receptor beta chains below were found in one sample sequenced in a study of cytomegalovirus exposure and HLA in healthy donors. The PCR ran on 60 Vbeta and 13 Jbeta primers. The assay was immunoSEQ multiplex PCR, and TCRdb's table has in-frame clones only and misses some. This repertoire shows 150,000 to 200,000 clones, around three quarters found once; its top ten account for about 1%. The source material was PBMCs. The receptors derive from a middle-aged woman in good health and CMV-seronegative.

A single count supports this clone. The CDR3 DNA reads TGTGCCAGCAGTGGGAGTCTAGCGGGAGCGCCAGGTGAGCAGTTCTTC. This codes for CASSGSLAGAPGEQFF. The chain links TRBV2 to TRBJ2-1; 10 bases agree with TRBD2. The CDR3 runs 16 residues. V shed 4 bases and J 9 bases; nucleotides not matched to a gene: 12. Germline assignment: CDR1 SNHLY and CDR2 FYNNEI.

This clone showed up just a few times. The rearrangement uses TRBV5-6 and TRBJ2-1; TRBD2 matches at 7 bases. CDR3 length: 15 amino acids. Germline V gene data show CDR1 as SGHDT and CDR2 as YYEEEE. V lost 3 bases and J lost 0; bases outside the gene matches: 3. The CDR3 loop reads CASSWGGSSYNEQFF. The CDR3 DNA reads TGTGCCAGCAGCTGGGGGGGGAGCTCCTACAATGAGCAGTTCTTC.

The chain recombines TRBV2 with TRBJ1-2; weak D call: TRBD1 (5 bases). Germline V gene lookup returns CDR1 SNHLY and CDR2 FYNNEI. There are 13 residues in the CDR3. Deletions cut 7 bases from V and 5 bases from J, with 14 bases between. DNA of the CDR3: TGTGCCAGCATTCCCAGGGAACGTTATGGCTACACCTTC. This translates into CASIPRERYGYTF. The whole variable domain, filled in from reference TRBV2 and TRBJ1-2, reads EPEVTQTPSHQVTQMGQEVILRCVPISNHLYFYWYRQILGQKVEFLVSFYNNEISEKSEIFDDQFSVERPDGSNFTLKIRSTKLEDSAMYFCASIPRERYGYTFGSGTRLTVV.

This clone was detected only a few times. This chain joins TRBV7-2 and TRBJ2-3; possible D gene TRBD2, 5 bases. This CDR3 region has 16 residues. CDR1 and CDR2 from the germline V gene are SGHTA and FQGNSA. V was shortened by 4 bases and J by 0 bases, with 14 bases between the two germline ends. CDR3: CASSYGLAASTDTQYF. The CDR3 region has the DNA TGTGCCAGCAGCTATGGGCTAGCAGCGAGCACAGATACGCAGTATTTT.

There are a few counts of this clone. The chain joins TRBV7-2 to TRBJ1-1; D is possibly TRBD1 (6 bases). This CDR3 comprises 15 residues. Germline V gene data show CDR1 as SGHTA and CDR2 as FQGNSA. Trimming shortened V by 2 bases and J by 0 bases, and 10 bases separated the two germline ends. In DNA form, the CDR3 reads TGTGCCAGCAGCTTAAACGGGGGGCTGAACACTGAAGCTTTCTTT. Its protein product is CASSLNGGLNTEAFF.

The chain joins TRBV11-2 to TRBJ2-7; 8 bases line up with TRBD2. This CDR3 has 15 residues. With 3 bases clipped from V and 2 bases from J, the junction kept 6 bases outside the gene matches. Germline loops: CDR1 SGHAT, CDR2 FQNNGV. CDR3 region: CASSFRTSQAYEQYF. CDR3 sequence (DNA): TGTGCCAGCAGCTTCCGGACTAGCCAGGCCTACGAGCAGTACTTC.

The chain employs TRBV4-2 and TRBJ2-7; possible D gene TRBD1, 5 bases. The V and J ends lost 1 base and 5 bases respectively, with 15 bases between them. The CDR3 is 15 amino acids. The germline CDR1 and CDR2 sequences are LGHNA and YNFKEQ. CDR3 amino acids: CASSQAREGLDEQYF. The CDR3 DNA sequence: TGTGCCAGCAGCCAAGCCAGGGAAGGGTTGGACGAGCAGTACTTC.

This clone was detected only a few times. The CDR3 DNA sequence: TGCAGCGTTGAAGATCCCAGGGGGCGTGAAGCTTTCTTT. This encodes CSVEDPRGREAFF. The chain links TRBV29-1 to TRBJ1-1; 8 nucleotides align to TRBD1. V trimming: 0 bases; J trimming: 7 bases; junction bases outside the gene matches: 4. CDR3 length: 13 residues. The germline V gene has CDR1 SQVTM and CDR2 ANQGSEA.

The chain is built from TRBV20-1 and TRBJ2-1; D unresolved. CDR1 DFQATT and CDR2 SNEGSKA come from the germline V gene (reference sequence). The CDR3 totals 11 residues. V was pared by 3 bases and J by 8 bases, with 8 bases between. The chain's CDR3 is CSASVEYEQFF. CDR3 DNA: TGCAGTGCTAGCGTGGAGTATGAGCAGTTCTTC.

CDR3 in DNA: TGTGCCAGCAGCTTAGAGGGGTCCGCGGGTGGAGAGACCCAGTACTTC. This translates into CASSLEGSAGGETQYF. The chain links TRBV11-3 to TRBJ2-5; tentatively, D is TRBD2 (5 bases). V was cut by 0 bases and J by 4 bases, with 15 bases left in between. The CDR3 has 16 amino acids. Germline loops: CDR1 SGHNT, CDR2 YENEEA.

The CDR3 loop is CASSLSLAFTSTDTQYF. In nucleotides, the CDR3 is TGTGCCAGCTCACTGTCACTAGCGTTTACTAGCACAGATACGCAGTATTTT. This sequence joins TRBV18 and TRBJ2-3; 7 positions match TRBD2. J gave up 0 bases and V 4 bases, and 10 bases lay outside the gene matches. The CDR3 consists of 17 residues. Germline CDR1 and CDR2: KGHSH and LQKENI.